Here is one T cell receptor beta chain with its context. Its antigen is currently unknown. The isolated RNA, all of it, was reverse transcribed, so expressed TCRB transcripts were what got sequenced. The table came from immunoSEQ multiplex PCR; TCRdb's copy has only in-frame clones and leaves some out. The sample shows about 250,000 clones, around an eighth of them seen only once. These data are taken from a study of beta chain features in type 1 diabetes. General study results and limits: At VDJ recombination sites, type 1 diabetes patients had fewer insertions and more deleted nucleotides.

Specimen: naive CD4+ T cells from blood. The receptor comes from a middle-aged woman in good health.

CDR3 in DNA: TGTGCCAGTAGTATAACCCCGGACACTGAAGCTTTCTTT. Its protein product is CASSITPDTEAFF. This chain uses TRBV19 with TRBJ1-1; D not certain. The CDR3 loop spans 13 amino acids. Trimming took 2 bases from V and 3 from J, leaving 7 bases between them. Germline values: CDR1 LNHDA, CDR2 SQIVND (reference sequence).